Presented here are 21 T cell receptor beta chains from one specimen sequenced in a study of cytomegalovirus exposure and HLA in healthy donors. The primer mix had 60 Vbeta and 13 Jbeta primers. The table came from immunoSEQ multiplex PCR; TCRdb's copy has only in-frame clones and leaves some out. This table holds some 180,000 clones, about four fifths found once. Sequenced sample: PBMCs. The source is a woman between 18 and 29 years old in good health and CMV-seronegative.

The chain links TRBV27 to TRBJ1-1; no clear D gene. V was clipped by 2 bases and J by 6 bases, with 13 bases between them. In germline, CDR1 is MNHEY, CDR2 SMNVEV (reference sequence). This CDR3 is built from 14 residues. In nucleotides, the CDR3 is TGTGCCAGCAGTTTAGATCGGGAAACATCTGAAGCTTTCTTT. Translating it yields CASSLDRETSEAFF.

The rearrangement joins TRBV7-2 to TRBJ2-3; 9 nucleotides line up with TRBD1. CDR3 length equals 18 residues. Trimming cost V 1 base and J 2 bases; bases outside gene matches: 10. Germline CDR1 SGHTA, CDR2 FQGNSA. As DNA, the CDR3 is TGTGCCAGCAGCTTAGGAGCCTTACGACAGGGGGTCACAGATACGCAGTATTTT. Translation: CASSLGALRQGVTDTQYF.

This chain links TRBV7-8 with TRBJ2-1, with a tentative D call TRBD2 (8 bases). V was trimmed by 3 bases and J by 7 bases, leaving 28 bases between them. This CDR3 is 19 amino acids long. Germline loops: CDR1 SGHVS, CDR2 FQNEAQ. The CDR3 region has the DNA TGTGCCAGCAGCTTCGCCAGGGGGAACCCGGGAGGGCCAAAAAATGAGCAGTTCTTC. This translates into CASSFARGNPGGPKNEQFF.

The chain employs TRBV18 and TRBJ2-1; D remains ambiguous. Germline V gene data show CDR1 as KGHSH and CDR2 as LQKENI. Trimming pared 2 bases from V and 0 bases from J, leaving 8 bases between. This CDR3 has 15 amino acids. The CDR3 spells CASSPGLSSYNEQFF. Here the CDR3 DNA reads TGTGCCAGCTCACCAGGCCTCAGCTCCTACAATGAGCAGTTCTTC. Supplemented by reference TRBV18 and TRBJ2-1, the full variable domain reads NAGVMQNPRHLVRRRGQEARLRCSPMKGHSHVYWYRQLPEEGLKFMVYLQKENIIDESGMPKERFSAEFPKEGPSILRIQQVVRGDSAAYFCASSPGLSSYNEQFFGPGTRLTVL.

V and J are TRBV5-6 and TRBJ1-2; D gene unclear. With 0 bases removed from V and 5 bases from J, the gap between germline ends came to 5 bases. Germline-derived CDR1 and CDR2 are SGHDT and YYEEEE. The length of the CDR3 is 12 residues. DNA of the CDR3: TGTGCCAGCAGCTTGGGCGATTATGGCTACACCTTC. It is translated as CASSLGDYGYTF. The full variable domain, rest sourced from reference TRBV5-6 and TRBJ1-2, is DAGVTQSPTHLIKTRGQQVTLRCSPKSGHDTVSWYQQALGQGPQFIFQYYEEEERQRGNFPDRFSGHQFPNYSSELNVNALLLGDSALYLCASSLGDYGYTFGSGTRLTVV.

The gene calls are TRBV15 and TRBJ2-2; 14 positions match TRBD2. The CDR3 loop spans 15 amino acids. Germline V gene sequence: CDR1 LNHNV, CDR2 YYDKDF (reference sequence). With 9 bases clipped from V and 7 bases from J, the junction kept 7 bases outside the gene matches. In DNA form, the CDR3 reads TGTGCCACGGGGACTAGCGGGAGTACTAGCGGGGAGCTGTTTTTT. Encoded protein: CATGTSGSTSGELFF.

The rearrangement links TRBV19 to TRBJ2-7; TRBD1 matches at 11 bases. Germline V lookup: CDR1 LNHDA, CDR2 SQIVND (reference sequence). The CDR3 extends over 15 amino acids. Losses at the gene ends were 6 bases for V and 1 base for J; bases not matched to a gene: 5. The CDR3 region is CASRRGQGASYEQYF. The DNA of the CDR3 is TGTGCCAGTAGACGAGGACAGGGGGCTTCCTACGAGCAGTACTTC.

This clone appeared once. The rearrangement joins TRBV6-6 to TRBJ2-7; 7 nucleotides match TRBD1. Germline CDR1 MNHNY, CDR2 SVGAGI (reference sequence). The CDR3 consists of 14 residues. The V segment lost 1 base and the J segment 3 bases; nucleotides outside the gene matches: 3. The CDR3 is CASSYWDRHYEQYF. CDR3 DNA sequence: TGTGCCAGCAGTTACTGGGACAGACACTACGAGCAGTACTTC.

This chain connects TRBV20-1 to TRBJ2-7; D remains ambiguous. The CDR3 loop spans 11 amino acids. Germline values: CDR1 DFQATT, CDR2 SNEGSKA (reference sequence). The V end lost 1 base, the J end lost 4 bases, and 5 bases lay between the germline ends. The CDR3 DNA is TGCAGTGCTAGAGCCCAGTACGAGCAGTACTTC. Translation: CSARAQYEQYF.

V usage is TRBV29-1 and J usage is TRBJ1-4; tentatively, D is TRBD1 (5 bases). The V gene lost 7 bases and the J gene lost 7 bases, with 13 bases spanning the gap. This CDR3 is 12 amino acids long. The germline CDR1 and CDR2 sequences are SQVTM and ANQGSEA. CDR3 sequence (DNA): TGCAGCGCCTGGGGCGCAGGTGAAAAACTGTTTTTT. As protein: CSAWGAGEKLFF.

J is TRBJ2-7 and V is TRBV5-1; D gene unclear. The V end was cut by 0 bases, the J end by 6 bases, with 10 bases between. Germline CDR1 is SGHRS and CDR2 is YFSETQ. This CDR3 is built from 13 residues. CDR3 amino acids: CASSLGRAAEQYF. Here the CDR3 DNA reads TGCGCCAGCAGCTTGGGCCGAGCCGCCGAGCAGTACTTC.

This chain joins TRBV5-4 and TRBJ2-5; D is ambiguous. CDR1 SGHNT and CDR2 YYREEE come from the germline V gene (reference sequence). V gave up 5 bases and J gave up 0 bases, with 11 bases separating them. The CDR3 is 14 residues long. The CDR3 loop is CASSLGRYQETQYF. The CDR3 nucleotides are TGTGCCAGCAGTTTAGGCAGGTACCAAGAGACCCAGTACTTC. The whole variable domain, filled in from reference TRBV5-4 and TRBJ2-5, reads ETGVTQSPTHLIKTRGQQVTLRCSSQSGHNTVSWYQQALGQGPQFIFQYYREEENGRGNFPPRFSGLQFPNYSSELNVNALELDDSALYLCASSLGRYQETQYFGPGTRLLVL.

Concerning this clone: An end of the junction does not agree with germline; a read error may underlie this. V is TRBV7-9 and J is TRBJ2-5, with 10 bases matching TRBD1. The closer fit of TRBJ2-7 to the DNA end suggests the J call may be wrong. CDR3 size: 14 residues. Germline values: CDR1 SEHNR, CDR2 FQNEAQ (reference sequence). As DNA, the CDR3 is TGTTCCAGCAGCCAGGGACAGGGGAGCTACGAGCAGTACTTC. Translated: CSSSQGQGSYEQYF.

This chain uses TRBV10-3 with TRBJ2-5; D perhaps matches TRBD2 (5 bases). The CDR3 is 15 amino acids. Per the germline V gene, CDR1 is ENHRY and CDR2 is SYGVKD. The germline V and J ends were trimmed by 3 bases and 5 bases, with 16 bases remaining between them. CDR3 protein: CAISERYPRGETQYF. The CDR3 DNA reads TGTGCCATCAGTGAAAGATATCCGCGAGGGGAGACCCAGTACTTC.

Comment on this clone: The same CDR3 can be traced to other DNA sequences in this sample. The rearrangement joins TRBV28 to TRBJ2-5; possibly TRBD2 for D (5 bases). The CDR3 consists of 13 residues. V lost 2 bases and J lost 5, with 9 bases in between. CDR1 is MDHEN, CDR2 SYDVKM, per germline. CDR3 DNA sequence: TGTGCCAGCAGTTTAGGAGGTGGGGAGACCCAGTACTTC. It encodes CASSLGGGETQYF.

A remark on this clone: Other DNA sequences of this sample code for an identical CDR3. The CDR3 nucleotides are TGTGCCAGCCGGGCCAGCGGTCAAGAGACCCAGTACTTC. It specifies CASRASGQETQYF. The genes are TRBV6-5 and TRBJ2-5; D perhaps matches TRBD2 (5 bases). CDR1 is MNHEY, CDR2 SVGAGI, per germline. The CDR3 is 13 residues long. Trimming removed 8 bases at V and 2 bases at J, with 12 bases between.

This rearrangement joins TRBV5-4 to TRBJ1-5; D is perhaps TRBD1 (6 bases). The CDR3 is 15 residues long. The germline V gene has CDR1 SGHNT and CDR2 YYREEE (reference sequence). Trimming cost V 4 bases and J 4 bases, with 15 bases left between them. CDR3 region: CASSAMGAENQPQHF. The CDR3 region has the DNA TGTGCCAGCAGCGCGATGGGGGCCGAAAATCAGCCCCAGCATTTT.

J is TRBJ1-3 and V is TRBV9, with TRBD1 matching 10 bases. CDR3 length: 16 residues. The germline V gene has CDR1 SGDLS and CDR2 YYNGEE. V was clipped by 3 bases and J by 1 base; unmatched bases: 4. CDR3 DNA: TGTGCCAGCAGCGAGAGACAGGGGGCGTCTGGAAACACCATATATTTT. Translating it yields CASSERQGASGNTIYF.

The chain combines TRBV28 with TRBJ2-5, with 9 bases aligning to TRBD1. The CDR3 totals 15 residues. V trimming: 5 bases; J trimming: 6 bases; junction bases outside the gene matches: 10. Germline lookup yields CDR1 MDHEN and CDR2 SYDVKM. The CDR3 here is CASSSTGTGLKTQYF. The CDR3 DNA sequence: TGTGCCAGCAGTAGCACCGGGACAGGGTTAAAGACCCAGTACTTC. The full variable domain, in which reference TRBV28 and TRBJ2-5 provide the parts outside the CDR3, is DVKVTQSSRYLVKRTGEKVFLECVQDMDHENMFWYRQDPGLGLRLIYFSYDVKMKEKGDIPEGYSVSREKKERFSLILESASTNQTSMYLCASSSTGTGLKTQYFGPGTRLLVL.

This chain connects TRBV7-9 to TRBJ2-3, with 13 nucleotides matching TRBD2. Germline V lookup: CDR1 SEHNR, CDR2 FQNEAQ (reference sequence). Trimming cost V 4 bases and J 4 bases; bases outside gene matches: 8. This CDR3 is 17 amino acids long. CDR3 sequence: CASSSSGLAGEADTQYF. The CDR3 nucleotides read TGTGCCAGCAGCTCAAGTGGACTAGCGGGAGAAGCAGATACGCAGTATTTT.

V gene TRBV14 combines with J gene TRBJ2-1; TRBD2 is a possible D gene (6 bases). The germline V gene has CDR1 SGHDN and CDR2 FVKESK. The CDR3 is made up of 17 amino acids. V lost 0 bases and J 3 bases, leaving 15 bases between the germline ends. Here the CDR3 reads CASSQDWTTENYNEQFF. The DNA of the CDR3 is TGTGCCAGCAGCCAAGACTGGACTACCGAAAACTACAATGAGCAGTTCTTC. The full variable domain, completed using reference TRBV14 and TRBJ2-1, is EAGVTQFPSHSVIEKGQTVTLRCDPISGHDNLYWYRRVMGKEIKFLLHFVKESKQDESGMPNNRFLAERTGGTYSTLKVQPAELEDSGVYFCASSQDWTTENYNEQFFGPGTRLTVL.